These 18 T cell receptor beta chains were sequenced from one sample in a study of OX40 agonist ivuxolimab in advanced cancers. Assay used: immunoSEQ multiplex PCR; TCRdb lists only in-frame clones, some missing. The table lists 50,000 to 65,000 clones, around 89% of them singletons. Sample: CD4+ or CD8+ T cells sorted from blood, taken in a trial of the OX40 agonist ivuxolimab. The receptors stem from an adult with an advanced solid tumor such as melanoma, head and neck, liver or kidney cancer.

The chain has TRBV6-4 and TRBJ2-1; maybe TRBD1 (7 bases). The CDR3 has 13 amino acids. Germline V gene lookup returns CDR1 MRHNA and CDR2 SNTAGT. V lost 8 bases and J lost 10, with 18 bases in between. CDR3 loop: CASGFDRAGEQFF. The CDR3 DNA is TGTGCCAGCGGATTTGACAGGGCGGGAGAGCAGTTCTTC.

The gene calls are TRBV4-1 and TRBJ1-4; 10 bases fit TRBD1. The germline gives CDR1 MGHRA, CDR2 YSYEKL. The CDR3 length is 15 residues. V gave up 8 bases and J gave up 5 bases; unmatched junction bases: 8. The CDR3 nucleotides are TGCGCCAGCTCCCTGGGGGGACAGGGGAATGAAAAACTGTTTTTT. Encoded protein: CASSLGGQGNEKLFF.

The V gene is TRBV7-3, the J gene TRBJ2-1, with TRBD2 identical over 11 bases. Germline V gene sequence: CDR1 SGHTA, CDR2 FQGTGA. The J segment lost 7 bases and the V segment lost 0 bases, leaving 8 bases of the junction unmatched. The CDR3 spans 17 residues. DNA for the CDR3: TGTGCCAGCAGCTTAACGGCCCCCGGACTAGCGGGTAATGAGCAGTTCTTC. Amino acid sequence: CASSLTAPGLAGNEQFF.

The chain is built from TRBV18 and TRBJ2-7; 7 bases are a match to TRBD1. Trimming cost V 6 bases and J 6 bases; bases outside gene matches: 14. The CDR3 is made up of 15 amino acids. Germline lookup yields CDR1 KGHSH and CDR2 LQKENI. CDR3 DNA sequence: TGTGCCAGCTCGCGCGACAGGGCTGTGGCGATCGAGCAGTACTTC. As protein: CASSRDRAVAIEQYF.

This chain links TRBV18 with TRBJ1-2; weak D call: TRBD1 (6 bases). This CDR3 is 16 amino acids long. The germline gives CDR1 KGHSH, CDR2 LQKENI. The V gene lost 4 bases and the J gene lost 1 base, with 16 bases spanning the gap. CDR3 in DNA: TGTGCCAGCTCACTGAAATCCGGGACATTTAACTATGGCTACACCTTC. Translating gives CASSLKSGTFNYGYTF. Filled out from reference TRBV18 and TRBJ1-2, the complete variable domain reads NAGVMQNPRHLVRRRGQEARLRCSPMKGHSHVYWYRQLPEEGLKFMVYLQKENIIDESGMPKERFSAEFPKEGPSILRIQQVVRGDSAAYFCASSLKSGTFNYGYTFGSGTRLTVV.

This rearrangement joins TRBV28 to TRBJ1-6, with D possibly matching TRBD1 (5 bases). Germline loops: CDR1 MDHEN, CDR2 SYDVKM. V lost 1 base and J lost 8, with 12 bases in between. The CDR3 has 15 residues. CDR3 loop: CASSLSPGTYSPLHF. The CDR3 DNA reads TGTGCCAGCAGTTTATCGCCCGGGACCTATTCACCCCTCCACTTT. The full variable domain, in which reference TRBV28 and TRBJ1-6 provide the parts outside the CDR3, is DVKVTQSSRYLVKRTGEKVFLECVQDMDHENMFWYRQDPGLGLRLIYFSYDVKMKEKGDIPEGYSVSREKKERFSLILESASTNQTSMYLCASSLSPGTYSPLHFGNGTRLTVT.

V usage is TRBV28 and J usage is TRBJ1-4; D gene uncertain. This CDR3 contains 14 residues. Germline loops: CDR1 MDHEN, CDR2 SYDVKM. V lost 2 bases, J lost 8 bases, and 12 bases lay in between. The DNA of the CDR3 is TGTGCCAGCAGTTTAGAAGGGTCCTACGAAAAACTGTTTTTT. This codes for CASSLEGSYEKLFF.

V is TRBV7-6 and J is TRBJ1-2; 7 bases align to TRBD1. CDR3 size: 15 residues. Germline assignment: CDR1 SGHVS and CDR2 FNYEAQ. After removal of 5 bases from V and 5 bases from J, the junction contained 11 bases not matched to a gene. Here the CDR3 DNA reads TGTGCCAGCAGCCCCGGGCCCGGACAGGAGTATGGCTACACCTTC. Its protein product is CASSPGPGQEYGYTF.

This CDR3 reads CASSSRGDRANIQYF. CDR3 coding DNA: TGCGCCAGCAGCTCAAGAGGGGACAGGGCCAACATTCAGTACTTC. The genes are TRBV5-1 and TRBJ2-4, with 9 bases matching TRBD1. With V trimmed by 3 bases and J by 7 bases, 8 bases remained unmatched. CDR3 length: 15 residues. CDR1 and CDR2 from the germline V gene are SGHRS and YFSETQ. The full variable domain, rest sourced from reference TRBV5-1 and TRBJ2-4, is KAGVTQTPRYLIKTRGQQVTLSCSPISGHRSVSWYQQTPGQGLQFLFEYFSETQRNKGNFPGRFSGRQFSNSRSEMNVSTLELGDSALYLCASSSRGDRANIQYFGAGTRLSVL.

This chain links TRBV7-9 with TRBJ1-2, with D possibly TRBD1 on 6 matching bases. The CDR3 runs to 14 residues. Germline lookup yields CDR1 SEHNR and CDR2 FQNEAQ (reference sequence). The V and J ends lost 4 bases and 7 bases respectively, with 16 bases between them. The CDR3 loop is CASSSKTGGSGYTF. The CDR3 nucleotides read TGTGCCAGCAGCTCAAAGACAGGTGGTAGTGGCTACACCTTC. Full variable domain (missing parts from reference TRBV7-9 and TRBJ1-2): DTGVSQNPRHKITKRGQNVTFRCDPISEHNRLYWYRQTLGQGPEFLTYFQNEAQLEKSRLLSDRFSAERPKGSFSTLEIQRTEQGDSAMYLCASSSKTGGSGYTFGSGTRLTVV.

This clone was detected only once. At one end, the junction sequence differs from germline, possibly due to a read error. The identical CDR3 is also encoded by other nucleotide sequences in the sample. The chain is built from TRBV2 and TRBJ1-1; no firm D call. The CDR3 covers 15 residues. CDR1 and CDR2 from the germline V gene are SNHLY and FYNNEI. The CDR3 DNA sequence: TGTGCCAGCGTCCCCCCCTTGCGGTTTAACACTGAAGCCTTCTTT. It translates to CASVPPLRFNTEAFF.

The DNA for the CDR3 is TGTGCCAGCAGTCTTGACAGGGTACATTCACCCCTCCACTTT. Its protein is CASSLDRVHSPLHF. The V gene is TRBV2, the J gene TRBJ1-6; 7 bases line up with TRBD1. Germline V gives CDR1 SNHLY, CDR2 FYNNEI. The CDR3 runs 14 residues. V shed 5 bases, J shed 8 bases, and the junction held 6 bases outside the gene matches.

The chain links TRBV5-1 to TRBJ2-1, with 8 positions matching TRBD2. Germline V gives CDR1 SGHRS, CDR2 YFSETQ. The CDR3 extends over 18 amino acids. V shed 0 bases and J 8 bases; nucleotides not matched to a gene: 16. In DNA, the CDR3 is TGCGCCAGCAGCTTGGTTTCTGGGAGCGGGGGTAGTAACGATGAGCAGTTCTTC. Residues: CASSLVSGSGGSNDEQFF.

This rearrangement joins TRBV29-1 to TRBJ1-1; D might be TRBD1 (5 bases). Germline V lookup: CDR1 SQVTM, CDR2 ANQGSEA. Trimming removed 6 bases at V and 1 base at J, with 12 bases between. This CDR3 has 13 residues. The CDR3 region is CSVPDGGNTEAFF. DNA for the CDR3: TGCAGCGTCCCGGACGGGGGGAACACTGAAGCTTTCTTT.

V and J are TRBV6-5 and TRBJ2-5; D perhaps matches TRBD1 (6 bases). Germline loops: CDR1 MNHEY, CDR2 SVGAGI. V was clipped by 0 bases and J by 2 bases, with 13 bases between them. The CDR3 is 16 residues long. The CDR3 DNA reads as TGTGCCAGCAGTTACTCGCTAATAGGGGGTCAAGAGACCCAGTACTTC. Its protein product is CASSYSLIGGQETQYF.

The chain employs TRBV5-1 and TRBJ2-5; D not resolved. The CDR3 loop spans 15 amino acids. The germline V and J ends were trimmed by 0 bases and 1 base, with 10 bases remaining between them. Germline CDR1 is SGHRS and CDR2 is YFSETQ. CDR3 loop: CASSLGVRSQETQYF. The DNA for the CDR3 is TGCGCCAGCAGCTTGGGGGTCCGGAGCCAAGAGACCCAGTACTTC. Based on the CDR3 plus reference TRBV5-1 and TRBJ2-5, the full variable domain is KAGVTQTPRYLIKTRGQQVTLSCSPISGHRSVSWYQQTPGQGLQFLFEYFSETQRNKGNFPGRFSGRQFSNSRSEMNVSTLELGDSALYLCASSLGVRSQETQYFGPGTRLLVL.

This chain links TRBV5-1 with TRBJ1-1; weak D call: TRBD1 (6 bases). CDR3 size: 14 residues. V dropped 4 bases and J dropped 5 bases, with 15 bases sitting between them. The germline V gene encodes CDR1 SGHRS and CDR2 YFSETQ. CDR3 sequence (DNA): TGCGCCAGCAGCACTGGGACATTGTTTACTGAAGCTTTCTTT. This translates into CASSTGTLFTEAFF.

The V call is TRBV28, the J call TRBJ1-1; D ambiguous. Trimming removed 3 bases from V and 1 base from J, with 6 bases in between. The germline CDR1 and CDR2 sequences are MDHEN and SYDVKM. The CDR3 is made up of 13 amino acids. The CDR3 DNA follows: TGTGCCAGCAGTTTCCCGGAGAACACTGAAGCTTTCTTT. Its protein product is CASSFPENTEAFF.